These 25 T cell receptor beta chains came from one sample sequenced in a study of T-cell reconstitution after alpha-beta-depleted transplantation in children. It was with unique molecular identifiers that the TCRbeta library was prepared. TCRdb used MiXCR to reprocess the PCR reads, holding one entry per CDR3 protein. The sample includes around 490,000 distinct CDR3 sequences, about an eighth of them seen just once. Source: PBMCs, mostly from graft donor cells, taken 180 days after TCRalphabeta/CD19-depleted stem cell transplant. The receptors here all came from a female patient under 10 years old who had a stem cell transplant for aplastic anemia, so the T cells may come from the graft donor.

The chain combines TRBV7-9 with TRBJ1-1, with 11 bases aligning to TRBD1. Germline lookup yields CDR1 SEHNR and CDR2 FQNEAQ (reference sequence). The CDR3 is 15 amino acids. With V trimmed by 1 base and J by 4 bases, 2 bases remained unmatched. This chain's CDR3 is CASSLGTGGGTEAFF. The CDR3 nucleotides are TGTGCCAGCAGCTTAGGGACAGGGGGCGGCACTGAAGCTTTCTTT.

This clonotype has just a few counts. This chain joins TRBV20-1 and TRBJ2-1; D remains ambiguous. Per germline, CDR1 DFQATT and CDR2 SNEGSKA (reference sequence). The V and J ends lost 3 bases and 0 bases respectively, with 9 bases between them. The CDR3 has 14 residues. Written as DNA, the CDR3 is TGCAGTGCTAGCGGGTCGAGCTCCTACAATGAGCAGTTCTTC. Translating gives CSASGSSSYNEQFF.

This clonotype has just a few counts. An end of the junction does not agree with germline; a read error may underlie this. The chain is built from TRBV6-1 and TRBJ1-5; 9 nucleotides match TRBD1. The CDR3 covers 15 residues. CDR1 and CDR2 from the germline V gene are MNHNS and SASEGT. The CDR3 spells CASREGTGRFQPQHF. Here the CDR3 DNA reads TGTGCCAGCAGGGAAGGGACAGGGCGTTTTCAGCCCCAGCATTTT.

There are many counts of this clonotype. The V gene is TRBV7-2, the J gene TRBJ2-5; 7 bases map to TRBD2. This CDR3 comprises 14 residues. V shed 3 bases and J 5 bases; nucleotides not matched to a gene: 6. The V gene's germline CDR1 is SGHTA and CDR2 FQGNSA. CDR3 coding DNA: TGTGCCAGCAGCTTGAGCGGGACGAGGGAGACCCAGTACTTC. Translated: CASSLSGTRETQYF.

This chain joins TRBV13 and TRBJ2-1, with TRBD2 identical over 8 bases. The CDR3 has 16 residues. V lost 3 bases and J lost 0; bases outside the gene matches: 4. Germline CDR1 PRHDT, CDR2 FYEKMQ (reference sequence). CDR3 in DNA: TGTGCCAGCAGCTTGGCGGGAGGCAGCTCCTACAATGAGCAGTTCTTC. Amino acid sequence: CASSLAGGSSYNEQFF.

This chain links TRBV7-8 with TRBJ2-1; 9 nucleotides match TRBD1. V was clipped by 6 bases and J by 0 bases; unmatched bases: 3. Germline assignment: CDR1 SGHVS and CDR2 FQNEAQ. This CDR3 spans 15 amino acids. Here the CDR3 reads CASRGGQGSYNEQFF. The CDR3 coding sequence is TGTGCCAGCAGAGGGGGACAGGGCTCCTACAATGAGCAGTTCTTC.

For the CDR3, the DNA is TGTGCCAGCAGTTTATCCAGGTTTAATTCACCCCTCCACTTT. Encoded protein: CASSLSRFNSPLHF. The V call is TRBV27, the J call TRBJ1-6; no reliable D call. This CDR3 has 14 residues. Germline CDR1 is MNHEY and CDR2 is SMNVEV (reference sequence). V was clipped by 0 bases and J by 6 bases, with 6 bases between them.

The V and J genes are TRBV4-3 and TRBJ1-1, with a possible D match to TRBD1 (5 bases). Germline V gene sequence: CDR1 LGHNA, CDR2 YSLEER. The germline V and J ends were trimmed by 0 bases and 0 bases, with 11 bases remaining between them. This CDR3 is 16 amino acids long. CDR3 residues: CASSQDVLTVNTEAFF. The CDR3 coding sequence is TGCGCCAGCAGCCAAGATGTTTTGACAGTGAACACTGAAGCTTTCTTT.

J is TRBJ2-1 and V is TRBV7-9; possibly TRBD1 for D (6 bases). CDR3 length equals 13 residues. V lost 6 bases and J lost 5, with 11 bases in between. Germline lookup yields CDR1 SEHNR and CDR2 FQNEAQ (reference sequence). DNA of the CDR3: TGTGCCAGCAGACCCACAGGGAACAATGAGCAGTTCTTC. Its protein product is CASRPTGNNEQFF.

The rearrangement uses TRBV7-3 and TRBJ2-7; the match to TRBD1 covers 11 bases. The CDR3 has 16 amino acids. The J segment lost 3 bases and the V segment lost 0 bases, leaving 4 bases of the junction unmatched. The germline gives CDR1 SGHTA, CDR2 FQGTGA. The CDR3 DNA sequence: TGTGCCAGCAGCTTAACGGGGACAGGGGGGAACTACGAGCAGTACTTC. Translation: CASSLTGTGGNYEQYF.

The CDR3 reads CASSIIAGSTDTQYF. The CDR3, as DNA: TGTGCCAGCAGTATCATAGCGGGTAGCACAGATACGCAGTATTTT. The chain employs TRBV6-1 and TRBJ2-3, with 7 positions matching TRBD2. CDR1 is MNHNS and CDR2 is SASEGT in the germline V gene. Unmatched junction bases numbered 5, after V lost 5 bases and J lost 0 bases. The CDR3 is made up of 15 amino acids.

This clonotype was seen repeatedly, ten times or more. This rearrangement joins TRBV28 to TRBJ2-3; no firm D call. The CDR3 has 14 amino acids. Germline lookup yields CDR1 MDHEN and CDR2 SYDVKM. With 4 bases removed from V and 6 bases from J, the gap between germline ends came to 14 bases. The CDR3 loop is CASSWVGPGDTQYF. The CDR3, as DNA: TGTGCCAGCAGTTGGGTAGGCCCTGGGGATACGCAGTATTTT.

This clonotype was observed a handful of times. The chain has TRBV3-1 and TRBJ2-1, with 11 bases that match TRBD2. J was trimmed by 4 bases and V by 0 bases; bases with no gene match: 8. The CDR3 extends over 18 amino acids. The germline V gene has CDR1 LGHDT and CDR2 YNNKEL (reference sequence). CDR3 sequence: CASSQDSGTSGGYNEQFF. The CDR3 region has the DNA TGTGCCAGCAGCCAAGATTCTGGGACTAGCGGAGGTTACAATGAGCAGTTCTTC.

V and J are TRBV28 and TRBJ2-6; TRBD1 matches 8 bases. CDR3 length: 18 residues. J was trimmed by 0 bases and V by 3 bases; bases with no gene match: 7. Germline CDR1 and CDR2: MDHEN and SYDVKM. CDR3 in DNA: TGTGCCAGCAGTTTCGGACAGGGACCTGTCTCTGGGGCCAACGTCCTGACTTTC. Translation gives CASSFGQGPVSGANVLTF.

V gene TRBV3-1 combines with J gene TRBJ2-7; D might be TRBD2 (5 bases). V was trimmed by 1 base and J by 8 bases, leaving 12 bases between them. The V gene's germline CDR1 is LGHDT and CDR2 YNNKEL (reference sequence). CDR3 size: 13 residues. CDR3 region: CASSQGWETQQYF. The DNA for the CDR3 is TGTGCCAGCAGCCAAGGTTGGGAGACGCAGCAGTACTTC.

This clonotype was seen more than once but under ten times. The J gene is TRBJ2-7, the V gene TRBV20-1, with D uncertain. This CDR3 comprises 12 residues. V was trimmed by 5 bases and J by 4 bases, leaving 12 bases between them. Germline V CDR1 and CDR2: DFQATT, SNEGSKA (reference sequence). The CDR3, as DNA: TGCAGTGCTCTTCGTCCCCCTTACGAGCAGTACTTC. Protein product: CSALRPPYEQYF.

The V and J genes are TRBV6-5 and TRBJ1-6, with 7 positions matching TRBD1. The CDR3 spans 16 residues. The ends lost 0 bases at V and 7 bases at J; junction bases unmatched: 6. Germline V CDR1 and CDR2: MNHEY, SVGAGI. The CDR3 coding sequence is TGTGCCAGCAGTTACTCGAGGAGAGGGGGCAATTCACCCCTCCACTTT. Translation: CASSYSRRGGNSPLHF.

There are a few counts of this clonotype. This chain links TRBV4-3 with TRBJ2-1; D remains ambiguous. V was pared by 0 bases and J by 4 bases, with 10 bases between. Germline assignment: CDR1 LGHNA and CDR2 YSLEER. The CDR3 is 15 residues long. CDR3 region: CASSQDRRNYNEQFF. CDR3 sequence (DNA): TGCGCCAGCAGCCAAGACAGGCGGAATTACAATGAGCAGTTCTTC.

This clonotype was counted many times. This rearrangement joins TRBV6-1 to TRBJ1-5, with a tentative D call TRBD1 (5 bases). The germline V and J ends were trimmed by 6 bases and 4 bases, with 16 bases remaining between them. This CDR3 comprises 15 residues. Germline V gene sequence: CDR1 MNHNS, CDR2 SASEGT. Written as DNA, the CDR3 is TGTGCCAGCAGCCGCGTATCCGGGGGAAATCAGCCCCAGCATTTT. It yields the protein CASSRVSGGNQPQHF.

V is TRBV7-3 and J is TRBJ2-2; 8 bases are shared with TRBD2. The V and J ends lost 5 bases and 6 bases, in that order; junction bases with no gene match: 8. The CDR3 covers 15 residues. The V gene's germline CDR1 is SGHTA and CDR2 FQGTGA. DNA of the CDR3: TGTGCCAGCAGCACCGATAGCGGGACCCCCGGGGAGCTGTTTTTT. As protein: CASSTDSGTPGELFF.

This clonotype was counted many times. The chain combines TRBV28 with TRBJ2-7; D remains ambiguous. Trimming left V 2 bases short and J 2 bases short, with 7 bases between. The germline V gene has CDR1 MDHEN and CDR2 SYDVKM. This CDR3 comprises 13 residues. Here the CDR3 reads CASSLRSAYEQYF. In DNA form, the CDR3 reads TGTGCCAGCAGTTTAAGATCCGCCTACGAGCAGTACTTC.

This chain links TRBV7-2 with TRBJ2-2, with D tentatively TRBD1 or TRBD2 (6 bases each). Germline V gene data show CDR1 as SGHTA and CDR2 as FQGNSA. The germline V and J ends were trimmed by 0 bases and 5 bases, with 22 bases remaining between them. The CDR3 spans 19 residues. The CDR3 DNA reads as TGTGCCAGCAGCTTAGCGCCGGGATGGGGGGCGAGAAAGACCGGGGAGCTGTTTTTT. Protein sequence: CASSLAPGWGARKTGELFF.

This clonotype showed up just a few times. V usage is TRBV29-1 and J usage is TRBJ1-1; 8 nucleotides line up with TRBD1. This CDR3 is 16 amino acids long. Germline V lookup: CDR1 SQVTM, CDR2 ANQGSEA. Losses at the gene ends were 2 bases for V and 0 bases for J; bases not matched to a gene: 8. This CDR3 reads CSVETGTGIMNTEAFF. In nucleotides, the CDR3 is TGCAGCGTTGAAACCGGGACAGGTATCATGAACACTGAAGCTTTCTTT.

This clonotype was found a few times. The chain employs TRBV5-1 and TRBJ2-7; 10 bases match TRBD2. The CDR3 has 18 residues. The J segment lost 2 bases and the V segment lost 3 bases, leaving 14 bases of the junction unmatched. Germline lookup yields CDR1 SGHRS and CDR2 YFSETQ. This chain's CDR3 is CASSSALFTSGVAYEQYF. CDR3 bases: TGCGCCAGCAGCTCGGCGCTCTTCACTAGCGGGGTGGCCTACGAGCAGTACTTC.

This clonotype was counted a few times. V usage is TRBV29-1 and J usage is TRBJ1-1; D not certain. The V end was cut by 3 bases, the J end by 1 base, with 6 bases between. The germline gives CDR1 SQVTM, CDR2 ANQGSEA. The CDR3 consists of 12 residues. The CDR3 DNA is TGCAGCGTTGACAGGTCGAACACTGAAGCTTTCTTT. Amino acid sequence: CSVDRSNTEAFF. The whole variable domain, filled in from reference TRBV29-1 and TRBJ1-1, reads SAVISQKPSRDICQRGTSLTIQCQVDSQVTMMFWYRQQPGQSLTLIATANQGSEATYESGFVIDKFPISRPNLTFSTLTVSNMSPEDSSIYLCSVDRSNTEAFFGQGTRLTVV.